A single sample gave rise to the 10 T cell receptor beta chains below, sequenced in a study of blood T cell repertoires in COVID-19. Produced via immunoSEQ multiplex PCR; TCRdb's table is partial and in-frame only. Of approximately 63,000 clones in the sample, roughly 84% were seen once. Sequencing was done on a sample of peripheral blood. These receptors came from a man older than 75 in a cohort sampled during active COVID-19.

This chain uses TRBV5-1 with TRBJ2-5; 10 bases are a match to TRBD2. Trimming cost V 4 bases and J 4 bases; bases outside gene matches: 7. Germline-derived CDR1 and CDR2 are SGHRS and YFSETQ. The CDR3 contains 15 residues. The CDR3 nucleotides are TGCGCCAGCAGCAGAGGGACTAGCGCGGGAGAGACCCAGTACTTC. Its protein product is CASSRGTSAGETQYF.

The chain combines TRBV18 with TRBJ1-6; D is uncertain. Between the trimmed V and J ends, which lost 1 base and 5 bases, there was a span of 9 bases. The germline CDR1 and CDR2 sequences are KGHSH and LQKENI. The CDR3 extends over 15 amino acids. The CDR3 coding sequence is TGTGCCAGCTCACCACAGCAACCGAATAATTCACCCCTCCACTTT. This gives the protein CASSPQQPNNSPLHF.

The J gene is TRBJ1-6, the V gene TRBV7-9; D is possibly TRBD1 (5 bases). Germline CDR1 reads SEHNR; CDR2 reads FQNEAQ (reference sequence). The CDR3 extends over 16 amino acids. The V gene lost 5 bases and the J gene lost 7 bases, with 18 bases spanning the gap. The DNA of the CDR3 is TGTGCCAGCAGCCCCAGTGCCGGGGGAGGAAATTCACCCCTCCACTTT. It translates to CASSPSAGGGNSPLHF.

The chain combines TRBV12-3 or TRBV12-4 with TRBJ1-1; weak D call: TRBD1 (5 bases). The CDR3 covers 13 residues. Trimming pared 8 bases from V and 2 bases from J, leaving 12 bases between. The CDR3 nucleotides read TGTGCCAGCTCGGCAGGGCTTAACACTGAAGCTTTCTTT. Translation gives CASSAGLNTEAFF.

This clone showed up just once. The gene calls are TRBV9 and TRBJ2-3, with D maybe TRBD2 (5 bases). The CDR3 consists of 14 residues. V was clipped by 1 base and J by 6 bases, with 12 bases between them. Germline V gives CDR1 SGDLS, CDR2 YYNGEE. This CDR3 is CASSVMRVEDTQYF. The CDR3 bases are TGTGCCAGCAGCGTAATGAGGGTGGAGGATACGCAGTATTTT.

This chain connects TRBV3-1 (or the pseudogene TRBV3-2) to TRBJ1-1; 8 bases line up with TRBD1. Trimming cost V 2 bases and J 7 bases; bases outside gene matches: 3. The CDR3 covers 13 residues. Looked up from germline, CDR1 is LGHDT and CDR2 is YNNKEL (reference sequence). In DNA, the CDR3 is TGTGCCAGCAGCCAAACCGGGACAGGTGAAGCTTTCTTT. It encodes CASSQTGTGEAFF.

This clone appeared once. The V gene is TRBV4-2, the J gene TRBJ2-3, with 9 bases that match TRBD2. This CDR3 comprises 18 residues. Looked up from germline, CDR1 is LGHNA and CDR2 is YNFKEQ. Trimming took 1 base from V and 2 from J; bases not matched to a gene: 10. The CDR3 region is CASSQGPLAGTFTDTQYF. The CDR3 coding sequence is TGTGCCAGCAGCCAAGGTCCGCTAGCGGGGACCTTCACAGATACGCAGTATTTT.

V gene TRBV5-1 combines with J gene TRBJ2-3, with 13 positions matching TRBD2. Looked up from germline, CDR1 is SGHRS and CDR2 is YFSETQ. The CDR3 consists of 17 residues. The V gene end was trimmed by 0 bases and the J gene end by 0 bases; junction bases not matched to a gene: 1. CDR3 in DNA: TGCGCCAGCAGCTTGGGGGGACTAGCGGGGAGCACAGATACGCAGTATTTT. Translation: CASSLGGLAGSTDTQYF.

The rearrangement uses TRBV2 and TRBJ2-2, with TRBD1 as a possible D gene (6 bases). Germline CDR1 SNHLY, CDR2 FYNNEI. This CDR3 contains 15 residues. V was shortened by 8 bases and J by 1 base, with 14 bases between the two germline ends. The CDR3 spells CASGREQGNTGELFF. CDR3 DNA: TGTGCCAGCGGCCGAGAACAGGGGAACACCGGGGAGCTGTTTTTT.

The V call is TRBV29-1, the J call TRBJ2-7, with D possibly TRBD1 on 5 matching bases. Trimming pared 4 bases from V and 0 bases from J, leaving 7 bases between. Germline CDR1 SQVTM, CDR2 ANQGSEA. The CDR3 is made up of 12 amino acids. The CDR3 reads CSVGDSSYEQYF. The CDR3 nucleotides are TGCAGCGTTGGAGACAGCTCCTACGAGCAGTACTTC.